This note documents a single T cell receptor (beta chain) sequence. Its antigen has not been determined. No much larger clone exists at a distance of one base, and base qualities are not known. What the treatment or condition label conveys for this sample: live attenuated yellow fever vaccine strain. At every blood-draw timepoint, two biological replicates of bulk PBMCs were collected. A standard Ficoll-Paque protocol was used to isolate PBMCs from peripheral blood. TriZol was used to extract RNA from bulk PBMCs, CD4 and CD8 fractions, and dextramer-positive and dextramer-negative fractions. This sample is part of a study of T cells after yellow fever vaccination (dated by TCRdb to 2018 to 2020). Regarding the research as a whole: The SMART-Seq v4 Ultra Low Input RNA kit was used to prepare libraries from fractions with low cell numbers. Bulk TCR alpha and beta repertoires were sequenced longitudinally to track T-cell clones before and after primary and booster YFV17D yellow fever vaccination. Blood samples were taken at several timepoints before and after primary and secondary immunization, and bulk PBMC replicates and cell subsets were isolated. Two healthy male donors, one aged 18 to 30 and one aged 30 to 39 years, were included in the cohort. Study-wide conclusions, independent of this receptor: A small share of clonotypes occurred in both CD4 and CD8 compartments, likely arising from convergent recombination. Because abundant contaminating clonotypes from the bulk population could be contained in FACS-sorted repertoires, computational filtering was required. Because only a couple of donors were included in the study, the extent to which the findings can be generalized is limited. After the booster, most of the clones that had expanded following primary vaccination were detected again (roughly 97% of CD4 and around 88% of CD8), which suggests that memory was broadly maintained. Compared with the primary T-cell response, the secondary T-cell response was weaker but faster, peaking on day 5 rather than day 15.

From the germline V gene, CDR1 is MNHNS and CDR2 is SASEGT. V is cut back by 5 bases and J by 9 bases, with 13 bases in the junction unmatched. The CDR3 numbers 16 residues from cysteine through phenylalanine. The CDR3 DNA has 48 bases and is translated from base 1. TCR cDNA was synthesized by 5'RACE template switching, through which a universal primer site and unique molecular identifiers were introduced. Priming of cDNA synthesis was performed from both the TCR alpha and TCR beta constant segments. Two PCR steps were used to amplify libraries, with sample barcodes and sequencing adapters being added in the second step. Sequencing of libraries was done on Illumina HiSeq 2500 (2x100 bp) or NovaSeq (2x150 bp). In the paper's pipeline: MIGEC handled demultiplexing of reads and collapsing into UMI consensus sequences, while MiXCR performed V(D)J alignment. Clonotypes responding to the vaccine were identified with edgeR on replicate PBMC samples, with the criteria of FDR below 0.01 and a log2 fold change above 5 up to day 15. CD4 or CD8 identity was assigned to each bulk clonotype according to whether the clonotype was present at higher abundance in the sequenced CD4 repertoire or the sequenced CD8 repertoire. TCRdb reprocessing: public reads trimmed at Q25 with fastp, clones called with MiXCR, in-frame beta chains kept. Entries that share a CDR3 protein sequence are merged under the most common genes and DNA. TCRdb's processing, not the study's, gives the V and J calls here. The sample table contains hundreds of thousands of distinct CDR3 sequences; only one count was recorded for approximately 13% of them. The top ten clones comprise about 16% of the sample.

This receptor was identified in a man under 40 who received the YFV17D yellow fever vaccine. Sequenced material: PBMCs, taken on the day of the yellow fever booster vaccination. The chain employs TRBV6-1 and TRBJ2-1, with 10 bases in between that match TRBD2. The CDR3 is CASSQPWTSGGGEQFF. The nucleotides read TGTGCCAGCAGTCAACCCTGGACTAGCGGAGGTGGTGAGCAGTTCTTC.